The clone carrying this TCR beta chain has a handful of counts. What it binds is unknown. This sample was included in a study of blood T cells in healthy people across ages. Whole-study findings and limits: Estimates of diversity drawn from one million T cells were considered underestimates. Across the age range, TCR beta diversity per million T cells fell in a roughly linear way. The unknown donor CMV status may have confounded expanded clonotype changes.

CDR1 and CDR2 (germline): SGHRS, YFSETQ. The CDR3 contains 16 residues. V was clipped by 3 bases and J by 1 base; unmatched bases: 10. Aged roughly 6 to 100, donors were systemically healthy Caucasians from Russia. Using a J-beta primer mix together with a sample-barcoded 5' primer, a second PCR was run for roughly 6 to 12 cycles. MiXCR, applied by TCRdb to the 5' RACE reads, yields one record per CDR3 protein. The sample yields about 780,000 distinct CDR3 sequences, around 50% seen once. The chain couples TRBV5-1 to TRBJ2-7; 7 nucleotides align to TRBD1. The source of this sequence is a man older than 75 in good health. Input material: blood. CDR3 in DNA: TGCGCCAGCAGCTCCGACCCTCAGACAGGGTCCTACGAGCAGTACTTC. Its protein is CASSSDPQTGSYEQYF. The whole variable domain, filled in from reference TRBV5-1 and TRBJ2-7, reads KAGVTQTPRYLIKTRGQQVTLSCSPISGHRSVSWYQQTPGQGLQFLFEYFSETQRNKGNFPGRFSGRQFSNSRSEMNVSTLELGDSALYLCASSSDPQTGSYEQYFGPGTRLTVT.